This TCR beta chain was sequenced during a study of blood T cell repertoires in COVID-19. The overall study: From the United States, Italy and Spain came samples of acute and convalescent COVID-19. Nucleic acid was either cDNA or gDNA, and it came from T cells, B-cell-depleted T cells, or PBMCs.

Original processing methods: Quantification of nucleated cells was approximated via reference gene primer amplification. Libraries were prepared by immunoSEQ multiplex PCR; TCRdb keeps only in-frame clonotypes and omits some of them. V and J calls and clone size are given by that table; D and trimming were obtained from the DNA. The sample carries some 120,000 clones, approximately 80% recorded once. The length of the CDR3 is 14 residues. The ends were cut back, 6 bases at V and 2 bases at J, with 10 bases in the middle. The germline gives CDR1 MNHEY, CDR2 SVGAGI. The sample was peripheral blood. The receptor was isolated from a man aged 70-80 years with acute or convalescent COVID-19. V usage is TRBV6-5 and J usage is TRBJ2-2; TRBD1 might be the D (6 bases). The DNA for the CDR3 is TGTGCCAGCAGGGGGACACCTAACACCGGGGAGCTGTTTTTT. Encoded protein: CASRGTPNTGELFF.